Listed below are T cell receptor beta chains from one sample, sequenced in a study of identical twins. Each CDR3 protein gets one entry after TCRdb re-called the 5' RACE reads with MiXCR. The sample contains hundreds of thousands of distinct CDR3 sequences, over 15% of which appear only once. This same sample was also part of a study on T cells expressing NK-cell markers.

What was sequenced was PBMCs. These receptors were collected from a young woman in good health. The CDR3 runs from the conserved cysteine through the conserved F or W. The D gene is left open where the match is weak. Not every row has a clone size; where given, it reads once, few, many or a size class.

>TRBD1|few|TRBV20-1|TRBJ1-2
CSAYRTGGYGYTF
TGCAGTGCTTACCGGACAGGGGGGTATGGCTACACCTTC
>TRBD2|few|TRBV9|TRBJ2-1
CASSPRVAGDLPHNEQFF
TGTGCCAGCAGCCCCCGGGTAGCGGGAGATCTTCCCCACAATGAGCAGTTCTTC
>NA|NA|TRBV12-3/TRBV12-4|TRBJ2-6
CASISTSGANVLTF
TGTGCCAGCATCTCAACCTCTGGGGCCAACGTCCTGACTTTC
>TRBD1|NA|TRBV12-3/TRBV12-4|TRBJ2-1
CASSYRDRGGEQFF
TGTGCCAGCAGCTACCGGGACAGGGGTGGTGAGCAGTTCTTC
>TRBD2|many|TRBV4-3|TRBJ2-1
CASSQESGGRAYNEQFF
TGCGCCAGCAGCCAAGAGTCCGGCGGGAGGGCCTACAATGAGCAGTTCTTC
>TRBD2|many|TRBV20-1|TRBJ2-1
CSARGAGGAYNEQFF
TGCAGTGCTAGAGGCGCCGGGGGGGCTTACAATGAGCAGTTCTTC
>NA|many|TRBV12-3/TRBV12-4|TRBJ1-2
CASSSRYGYTF
TGTGCCAGCAGTTCCCGGTATGGCTACACCTTC
>TRBD1|NA|TRBV20-1|TRBJ2-1
CSATPGTGTYNEQFF
TGCAGTGCTACCCCCGGGACAGGGACATACAATGAGCAGTTCTTC
>NA|NA|TRBV10-3|TRBJ2-3
CAISGRQDTDTQYF
TGTGCCATCAGTGGGCGACAGGACACAGATACGCAGTATTTT
>TRBD1|NA|TRBV9|TRBJ1-2
CASSERDRWFSYGYTF
TGTGCCAGCAGCGAAAGGGACAGGTGGTTCTCGTATGGCTACACCTTC
>NA|NA|TRBV4-3|TRBJ2-1
CASSQVYQSSYNEQFF
TGCGCCAGCAGCCAAGTTTACCAGTCCTCCTACAATGAGCAGTTCTTC
>TRBD1|many|TRBV6-1|TRBJ1-6
CASGRQGTNSPLHF
TGTGCCAGCGGTCGACAGGGGACTAATTCACCCCTCCACTTT
>NA|few|TRBV10-3|TRBJ2-1
CAISDDGGVNEQFF
TGTGCCATCAGTGACGATGGGGGTGTTAATGAGCAGTTCTTC
>TRBD2|NA|TRBV12-3/TRBV12-4|TRBJ2-2
CASSSTSGSGELFF
TGTGCCAGCAGTTCAACTAGCGGGAGTGGGGAGCTGTTTTTT
>NA|few|TRBV12-3/TRBV12-4|TRBJ2-1
CASSLDGKINEQFF
TGTGCCAGCAGTCTAGACGGAAAGATCAATGAGCAGTTCTTC
>NA|few|TRBV10-3|TRBJ2-2
CAISEEAGDDTGELFF
TGTGCCATCAGTGAGGAGGCAGGGGACGACACCGGGGAGCTGTTTTTT
>NA|NA|TRBV10-2|TRBJ2-2
CASNGRPNTGELFF
TGCGCCAGCAACGGACGGCCGAACACCGGGGAGCTGTTTTTT
>NA|few|TRBV6-1|TRBJ1-6
CASNPGGNSPLHF
TGTGCCAGCAATCCTGGGGGGAATTCACCCCTCCACTTT
>NA|NA|TRBV9|TRBJ2-7
CASSGSGTIGEQYF
TGTGCCAGCAGCGGCTCCGGGACAATAGGCGAGCAGTACTTC
>NA|NA|TRBV11-2|TRBJ2-1
CASSLDEGEQFF
TGTGCCAGCAGCTTAGATGAGGGGGAGCAGTTCTTC
>TRBD2|NA|TRBV7-9|TRBJ2-7
CASSLYGRAGDEQYF
TGTGCCAGCAGCTTGTATGGTCGAGCGGGGGACGAGCAGTACTTC
>NA|few|TRBV20-1|TRBJ2-7
CSARGQPTTGGAYEQYF
TGCAGTGCTAGAGGCCAGCCCACGACGGGCGGTGCGTACGAGCAGTACTTC
>NA|few|TRBV4-3|TRBJ1-6
CASSQVGPAPLHF
TGCGCCAGCAGCCAAGTCGGGCCTGCCCCCCTCCACTTT
>NA|NA|TRBV5-6|TRBJ2-3
CASSLGQVVTDTQYF
TGTGCCAGCAGCTTGGGACAGGTGGTAACAGATACGCAGTATTTT
>NA|few|TRBV19|TRBJ2-3
CASNSPGSTDTQYF
TGTGCCAGTAATTCGCCCGGCAGCACAGATACGCAGTATTTT
>NA|few|TRBV5-5|TRBJ2-7
CASSADSPTYEQYF
TGTGCCAGCAGCGCGGACAGCCCGACCTACGAGCAGTACTTC
>TRBD2|NA|TRBV7-6|TRBJ2-1
CASSSGLIKASNEQFF
TGTGCCAGCAGCTCGGGACTAATCAAGGCATCCAATGAGCAGTTCTTC
>NA|few|TRBV5-1|TRBJ2-1
CASSLVVTEQFF
TGCGCCAGCAGCTTGGTGGTAACCGAGCAGTTCTTC
>NA|few|TRBV6-2/TRBV6-3|TRBJ1-1
CASRPGMNTEAFF
TGTGCCAGCAGACCAGGAATGAACACTGAAGCTTTCTTT
>TRBD1|few|TRBV20-1|TRBJ2-1
CCARGSTGGGHDNEQFF
TGCTGTGCTAGGGGATCTACAGGGGGCGGACACGACAATGAGCAGTTCTTC
>TRBD2|NA|TRBV3-1|TRBJ2-1
CASSQDTRTSLFF
TGTGCCAGCAGCCAAGATACGCGGACTAGTCTGTTCTTC
>NA|once|TRBV6-2/TRBV6-3|TRBJ2-6
CASIEPGANVLTF
TGTGCCAGCATCGAACCTGGGGCCAACGTCCTGACTTTC
>TRBD2|NA|TRBV5-1|TRBJ2-3
CASSLALAVSTDTQYF
TGCGCCAGCAGCTTGGCTCTAGCGGTGAGCACAGATACGCAGTATTTT
>TRBD1|few|TRBV7-2|TRBJ1-1
CASSLDLGQGRTEAFF
TGTGCCAGCAGCTTAGACCTCGGACAGGGACGAACTGAAGCTTTCTTT
>NA|few|TRBV20-1|TRBJ2-2
CSARSRPFTGELFF
TGCAGTGCTCGGTCCCGACCCTTCACCGGGGAGCTGTTTTTT
>TRBD1|NA|TRBV12-3/TRBV12-4|TRBJ2-3
CAGSLRTGAITDTQYF
TGTGCCGGCAGTTTACGTACAGGGGCCATCACAGATACGCAGTATTTT
>NA|few|TRBV24-1|TRBJ2-1
CATSDLADSYNEQFF
TGTGCCACCAGTGATTTAGCGGACTCCTACAATGAGCAGTTCTTC
>NA|NA|TRBV25-1|TRBJ2-5
CASSELWETQYF
TGTGCCAGCAGTGAATTATGGGAGACCCAGTACTTC
>NA|few|TRBV15|TRBJ2-5
CATSRQGVGETQYF
TGTGCCACCAGCAGACAGGGTGTGGGGGAGACCCAGTACTTC
>NA|NA|TRBV5-1|TRBJ2-2
CASAFFAGVPGLFF
TGCGCCAGCGCATTCTTCGCGGGTGTCCCGGGGCTGTTTTTT
>NA|NA|TRBV6-1|TRBJ2-7
CASGGGGLPYEQYF
TGTGCCAGCGGTGGTGGCGGACTCCCCTACGAGCAGTACTTC
>TRBD1|NA|TRBV5-1|TRBJ2-5
CASSLVGTALGIVETQYF
TGCGCCAGCAGCTTGGTGGGGACAGCGCTCGGAATAGTAGAGACCCAGTACTTC
>NA|NA|TRBV7-2|TRBJ2-5
CASSLGRGGGGETQYF
TGTGCCAGCAGCTTAGGTCGAGGGGGAGGAGGAGAGACCCAGTACTTC
>NA|NA|TRBV7-9|TRBJ2-5
CASSFSGRIETQYF
TGTGCCAGCAGCTTCTCAGGGAGGATAGAGACCCAGTACTTC
>NA|few|TRBV30|TRBJ2-2
CARRNTGELFF
TGTGCCCGCCGAAACACCGGGGAGCTGTTTTTT
>NA|NA|TRBV14|TRBJ1-2
CASSQDGPQYGYTF
TGTGCCAGCAGCCAAGATGGGCCCCAGTATGGCTACACCTTC
>NA|many|TRBV6-1|TRBJ2-2
CASRPDANTGELFF
TGTGCCAGCAGACCCGATGCGAACACCGGGGAGCTGTTTTTT
>NA|NA|TRBV20-1|TRBJ2-1
CSSIGTSYNEQFF
TGCAGTTCGATAGGTACCTCCTACAATGAGCAGTTCTTC
>TRBD2|few|TRBV20-1|TRBJ2-1
CSARESAGESYNEQFF
TGCAGTGCTAGAGAGTCAGCGGGGGAATCCTACAATGAGCAGTTCTTC
>NA|few|TRBV5-1|TRBJ1-2
CASSLDPLGGYTF
TGCGCCAGCAGCTTGGATCCTTTAGGTGGCTACACCTTC
>NA|NA|TRBV24-1|TRBJ2-7
CATSDTARPYEQYF
TGTGCCACCAGTGACACAGCGAGACCTTACGAGCAGTACTTC
>TRBD2|few|TRBV6-5|TRBJ2-5
CASSYSAGVKTQYF
TGTGCCAGCAGTTACTCGGCGGGAGTGAAGACCCAGTACTTC
>NA|few|TRBV20-1|TRBJ2-3
CSAQGSASGSTDTQYF
TGCAGTGCTCAGGGGTCGGCTAGCGGATCCACAGATACGCAGTATTTT
>NA|NA|TRBV7-6|TRBJ2-3
CASSFEYKASTDTQYF
TGTGCCAGCAGCTTCGAGTATAAGGCTAGCACAGATACGCAGTATTTT
>NA|few|TRBV18|TRBJ2-7
CASSPVGNYEQYF
TGTGCCAGCTCACCAGTGGGAAACTACGAGCAGTACTTC